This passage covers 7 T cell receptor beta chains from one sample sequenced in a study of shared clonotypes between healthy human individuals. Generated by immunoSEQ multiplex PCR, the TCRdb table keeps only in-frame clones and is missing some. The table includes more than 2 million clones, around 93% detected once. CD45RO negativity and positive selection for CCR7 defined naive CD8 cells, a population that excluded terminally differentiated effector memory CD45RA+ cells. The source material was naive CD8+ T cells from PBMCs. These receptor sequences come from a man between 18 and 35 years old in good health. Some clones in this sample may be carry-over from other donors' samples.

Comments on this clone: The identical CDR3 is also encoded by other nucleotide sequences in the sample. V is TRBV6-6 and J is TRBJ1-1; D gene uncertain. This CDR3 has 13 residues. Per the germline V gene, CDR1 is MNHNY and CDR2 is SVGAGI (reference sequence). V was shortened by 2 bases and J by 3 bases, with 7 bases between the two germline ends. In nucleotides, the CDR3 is TGTGCCAGCAGTTACCCCGGAGACACTGAAGCTTTCTTT. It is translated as CASSYPGDTEAFF.

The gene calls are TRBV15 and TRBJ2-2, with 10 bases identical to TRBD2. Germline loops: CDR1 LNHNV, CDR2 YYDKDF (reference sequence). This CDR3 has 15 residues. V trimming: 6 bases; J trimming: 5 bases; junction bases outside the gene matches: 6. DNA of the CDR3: TGTGCCACCAGGTGGCTAGCGGGAGATACCGGGGAGCTGTTTTTT. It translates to CATRWLAGDTGELFF.

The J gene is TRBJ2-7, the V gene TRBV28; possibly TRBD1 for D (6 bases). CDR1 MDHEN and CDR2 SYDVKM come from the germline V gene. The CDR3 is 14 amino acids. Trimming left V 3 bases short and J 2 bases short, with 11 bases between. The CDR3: CASSFYRDAYEQYF. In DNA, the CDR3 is TGTGCCAGCAGTTTTTACAGGGACGCCTACGAGCAGTACTTC. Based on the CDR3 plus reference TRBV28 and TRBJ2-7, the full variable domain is DVKVTQSSRYLVKRTGEKVFLECVQDMDHENMFWYRQDPGLGLRLIYFSYDVKMKEKGDIPEGYSVSREKKERFSLILESASTNQTSMYLCASSFYRDAYEQYFGPGTRLTVT.

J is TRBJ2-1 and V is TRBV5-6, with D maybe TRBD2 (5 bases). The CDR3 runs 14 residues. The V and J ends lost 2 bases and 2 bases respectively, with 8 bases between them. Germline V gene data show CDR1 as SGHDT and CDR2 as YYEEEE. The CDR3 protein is CASSFSVAYNEQFF. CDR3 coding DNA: TGTGCCAGCAGCTTTAGCGTTGCCTACAATGAGCAGTTCTTC. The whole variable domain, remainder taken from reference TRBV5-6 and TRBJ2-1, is DAGVTQSPTHLIKTRGQQVTLRCSPKSGHDTVSWYQQALGQGPQFIFQYYEEEERQRGNFPDRFSGHQFPNYSSELNVNALLLGDSALYLCASSFSVAYNEQFFGPGTRLTVL.

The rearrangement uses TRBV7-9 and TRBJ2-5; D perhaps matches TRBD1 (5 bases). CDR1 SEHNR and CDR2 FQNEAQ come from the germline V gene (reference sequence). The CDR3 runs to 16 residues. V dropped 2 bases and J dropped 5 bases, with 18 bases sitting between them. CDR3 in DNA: TGTGCCAGCAGCTTAATCTGGCAGGGATCGTCGGAGACCCAGTACTTC. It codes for CASSLIWQGSSETQYF.

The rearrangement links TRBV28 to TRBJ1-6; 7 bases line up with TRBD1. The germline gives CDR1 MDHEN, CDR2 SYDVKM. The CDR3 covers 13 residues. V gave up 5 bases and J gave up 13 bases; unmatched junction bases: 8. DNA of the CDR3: TGTGCCAGCAGTCGCGTCACAGGGGCCCCCCTCCACTTT. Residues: CASSRVTGAPLHF.

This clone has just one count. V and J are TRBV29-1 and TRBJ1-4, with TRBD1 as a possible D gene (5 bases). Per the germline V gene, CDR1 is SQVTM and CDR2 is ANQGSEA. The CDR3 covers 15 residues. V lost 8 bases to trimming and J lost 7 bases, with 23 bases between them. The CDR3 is CSPPGSRVWSEKLFF. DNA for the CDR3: TGCAGCCCCCCAGGGTCAAGAGTGTGGAGTGAAAAACTGTTTTTT.